One and the same sample provided the 29 T cell receptor beta chains below, sequenced in a study of blood T cell repertoires in COVID-19. Method: immunoSEQ multiplex PCR; TCRdb's copy keeps in-frame clones and lacks some. Of over 200,000 clones in the sample, 87% were seen once. The sample was peripheral blood. These receptors were obtained from a woman aged 18 to 35 who had recovered from COVID-19.

The chain employs TRBV24-1 and TRBJ2-5; 7 nucleotides match TRBD1. Unmatched junction bases numbered 4, after V lost 5 bases and J lost 2 bases. Germline-derived CDR1 and CDR2 are KGHDR and SFDVKD. The CDR3 sequence is 14 residues long. DNA for the CDR3: TGTGCCACCAGTGGTAAGGGACAGCAAGAGACCCAGTACTTC. Encoded protein: CATSGKGQQETQYF.

This clone occurred once. This sequence joins TRBV6-2 or TRBV6-3 and TRBJ2-1; 8 nucleotides match TRBD2. In germline, CDR1 is MNHEY, CDR2 SVGEGT. J lost 2 bases, V lost 5 bases, and 2 bases had no gene match. The CDR3 extends over 14 amino acids. CDR3 residues: CASSLSGTYNEQFF. The CDR3, as DNA: TGTGCCAGCAGTCTTAGCGGGACCTACAATGAGCAGTTCTTC.

The chain employs TRBV2 and TRBJ1-2; 10 bases map to TRBD1. Trimming took 9 bases from V and 4 from J; bases not matched to a gene: 14. This CDR3 has 16 amino acids. Germline-derived CDR1 and CDR2 are SNHLY and FYNNEI. CDR3 protein: CASLPGQGRRGYGYTF. The CDR3 DNA sequence: TGTGCCAGTTTGCCGGGACAGGGGCGCCGGGGCTATGGCTACACCTTC.

The genes are TRBV6-2 or TRBV6-3 and TRBJ1-6; possibly TRBD1 for D (5 bases). There are 17 residues in the CDR3. Germline V lookup: CDR1 MNHEY, CDR2 SVGEGT. Trimming removed 0 bases at V and 7 bases at J, with 16 bases between. The CDR3 nucleotides are TGTGCCAGCAGTTACTCCACAGCTTTAACAGGCAATTCACCCCTCCACTTT. It translates to CASSYSTALTGNSPLHF.

This chain uses TRBV24-1 with TRBJ2-1; 7 bases fit TRBD2. With V trimmed by 4 bases and J by 3 bases, 5 bases remained unmatched. The CDR3 sequence is 15 residues long. The germline gives CDR1 KGHDR, CDR2 SFDVKD. The CDR3 sequence: CATSESTSDYNEQFF. CDR3 nucleotides: TGTGCCACCAGTGAGTCAACTAGCGACTACAATGAGCAGTTCTTC.

This chain connects TRBV2 to TRBJ1-4; unclear D gene. Trimming stripped 6 bases from V and 0 bases from J, with 14 bases between. CDR1 SNHLY and CDR2 FYNNEI come from the germline V gene. The CDR3 totals 16 residues. CDR3 DNA sequence: TGTGCCAGCAGAAGCCGACGTCGGGCAACTAATGAAAAACTGTTTTTT. This gives the protein CASRSRRRATNEKLFF.

In its sample, this clone was seen once. This sequence joins TRBV24-1 and TRBJ2-3, with 9 positions matching TRBD2. The CDR3 is 16 residues long. Germline V lookup: CDR1 KGHDR, CDR2 SFDVKD. V dropped 7 bases and J dropped 2; count of bases not matched to a gene: 9. CDR3 amino acids: CATSDGASGNTDTQYF. The CDR3 DNA sequence: TGTGCCACCAGCGACGGTGCTAGCGGGAACACAGATACGCAGTATTTT.

The chain joins TRBV6-5 to TRBJ1-4, with a tentative D call TRBD1 (6 bases). CDR1 is MNHEY, CDR2 SVGAGI, per germline. V was clipped by 6 bases and J by 5 bases, with 13 bases between them. The CDR3 covers 14 residues. CDR3 in amino acids: CASRKGVGNEKLFF. The CDR3 region has the DNA TGTGCCAGCAGGAAGGGGGTAGGCAATGAAAAACTGTTTTTT.

V is TRBV6-4 and J is TRBJ1-1; TRBD1 matches at 7 bases. This CDR3 spans 13 amino acids. Per the germline V gene, CDR1 is MRHNA and CDR2 is SNTAGT. V gave up 10 bases and J gave up 5 bases; unmatched junction bases: 10. For the CDR3, the DNA is TGTGCCAACCAGACAGGGTTTAAGACTGAAGCTTTCTTT. It translates to CANQTGFKTEAFF.

The rearrangement links TRBV7-6 to TRBJ2-1; TRBD2 might be the D (6 bases). Germline values: CDR1 SGHVS, CDR2 FNYEAQ. This CDR3 is built from 17 residues. Trimming took off 5 bases at V and 10 bases at J, with 27 bases between the two ends. The CDR3 coding sequence is TGTGCCAGCAGCCCAGACGGTATTGTGCGGGGCAGCCAAGAGCAGTTCTTC. Translating it yields CASSPDGIVRGSQEQFF. The variable domain in full, with the rest retrieved from reference TRBV7-6 and TRBJ2-1, is GAGVSQSPRYKVTKRGQDVALRCDPISGHVSLYWYRQALGQGPEFLTYFNYEAQQDKSGLPNDRFSAERPEGSISTLTIQRTEQRDSAMYRCASSPDGIVRGSQEQFFGPGTRLTVL.

The rearrangement links TRBV7-8 to TRBJ1-5; 11 positions match TRBD1. Germline V gene data show CDR1 as SGHVS and CDR2 as FQNEAQ. The J segment lost 4 bases and the V segment lost 5 bases, leaving 7 bases of the junction unmatched. CDR3 length: 16 residues. The CDR3 sequence is CASSLRRDRGNQPQHF. DNA of the CDR3: TGTGCCAGCAGCCTTCGCCGGGACAGGGGGAATCAGCCCCAGCATTTT.

The chain carries TRBV5-4 and TRBJ1-6; tentatively, D is TRBD1 (5 bases). Germline CDR1 reads SGHNT; CDR2 reads YYREEE (reference sequence). Trimming left V 3 bases short and J 9 bases short, with 16 bases between. The CDR3 contains 15 residues. Written as DNA, the CDR3 is TGTGCCAGCAGCTCTCAAGGGGTCGGGGGTTCACCCCTCCACTTT. Translated: CASSSQGVGGSPLHF.

CDR3: CAWSGTSDTGELFF. In DNA form, the CDR3 reads TGTGCCTGGAGTGGGACTAGCGACACCGGGGAGCTGTTTTTT. The gene calls are TRBV30 and TRBJ2-2; 9 bases align to TRBD2. Germline lookup yields CDR1 GTSNPN and CDR2 SVGIG (reference sequence). V gave up 1 base and J gave up 3 bases; unmatched junction bases: 0. This CDR3 contains 14 residues.

This rearrangement joins TRBV6-5 to TRBJ2-1, with D possibly matching TRBD2 (6 bases). Germline CDR1 and CDR2: MNHEY and SVGAGI. The CDR3 is 12 residues long. V lost 2 bases, J lost 8 bases, and 7 bases lay in between. CDR3 DNA: TGTGCCAGCAGTTACGGGGACTATGAGCAGTTCTTC. It codes for CASSYGDYEQFF.

J is TRBJ2-3 and V is TRBV7-3; no firm D call. The CDR3 covers 15 residues. V was trimmed by 1 base and J by 2 bases, leaving 10 bases between them. CDR1 and CDR2 from the germline V gene are SGHTA and FQGTGA. Written as DNA, the CDR3 is TGTGCCAGCAGCTTAATGGTAGGAGACACAGATACGCAGTATTTT. It encodes CASSLMVGDTDTQYF.

The V and J genes are TRBV27 and TRBJ2-1; weak D call: TRBD1 (6 bases). Deletions cut 7 bases from V and 0 bases from J, with 13 bases between. Germline CDR1 reads MNHEY; CDR2 reads SMNVEV (reference sequence). The CDR3 sequence is 15 residues long. DNA for the CDR3: TGTGCCAGCAACCCGGGACACCCCTCCTACAATGAGCAGTTCTTC. Residues: CASNPGHPSYNEQFF.

CDR3 region: CASSSGLVTDTQYF. In DNA form, the CDR3 reads TGTGCCAGCAGCTCCGGACTAGTGACAGATACGCAGTATTTT. The J gene is TRBJ2-3, the V gene TRBV7-9; the match to TRBD2 covers 7 bases. The V gene end was trimmed by 4 bases and the J gene end by 3 bases; junction bases not matched to a gene: 4. CDR1 SEHNR and CDR2 FQNEAQ come from the germline V gene (reference sequence). The CDR3 length is 14 residues.

This chain links TRBV19 with TRBJ1-4; the D is unclear. Trimming took off 7 bases at V and 4 bases at J, with 16 bases between the two ends. CDR1 is LNHDA and CDR2 is SQIVND in the germline V gene (reference sequence). The CDR3 has 15 residues. The CDR3: CASKPGDIRNEKLFF. The DNA of the CDR3 is TGTGCCAGTAAACCTGGTGACATCCGTAATGAAAAACTGTTTTTT.

This rearrangement joins TRBV21-1 to TRBJ2-7; the table gives TRBD1 as D, unverified against the DNA. TRBV21-1 counts as a pseudogene. The CDR3 is 14 residues long. For the CDR3, the DNA is TGTGCCAGCAGCAAAAGGCAGGGTGGCTACGAGCAGTACTTC. It yields the protein CASSKRQGGYEQYF.

This clone was seen a single time. Here the CDR3 reads CASTQVLKNYGYTF. The CDR3 DNA reads TGTGCCAGCACACAGGTCTTGAAGAACTATGGCTACACCTTC. The rearrangement uses TRBV6-5 and TRBJ1-2, with D possibly being TRBD1 (5 bases). The CDR3 contains 14 residues. V lost 7 bases and J lost 2, with 14 bases in between. The germline CDR1 and CDR2 sequences are MNHEY and SVGAGI.

The J gene is TRBJ2-1, the V gene TRBV27, with D possibly TRBD2 on 6 matching bases. CDR1 and CDR2 (germline): MNHEY, SMNVEV (reference sequence). V was clipped by 7 bases and J by 8 bases, with 12 bases between them. The CDR3 runs 12 residues. The CDR3 bases are TGTGCCAGCACCCGAGGGGAGGATGAGCAGTTCTTC. This sequence encodes CASTRGEDEQFF.

The rearrangement links TRBV29-1 to TRBJ1-1, with TRBD1 matching over 7 bases. Germline values: CDR1 SQVTM, CDR2 ANQGSEA. This CDR3 is built from 14 residues. V shed 5 bases and J 1 base; nucleotides not matched to a gene: 7. The CDR3 here is CSVLTRQGNTEAFF. CDR3 nucleotide sequence: TGCAGCGTTCTTACCCGACAGGGGAACACTGAAGCTTTCTTT.

The chain is built from TRBV21-1 and TRBJ2-7; the table calls TRBD1, which could not be checked here. TRBV21-1 is a pseudogene. The CDR3 is 14 residues long. CDR3: CASSKVWQSYEQYF. The CDR3 nucleotides are TGTGCCAGCAGCAAAGTGTGGCAGTCCTACGAGCAGTACTTC.

The V and J genes are TRBV13 and TRBJ2-1; D not resolved. In germline, CDR1 is PRHDT, CDR2 FYEKMQ (reference sequence). Between the trimmed V and J ends, which lost 2 bases and 9 bases, there was a span of 5 bases. The CDR3 runs 11 residues. CDR3 sequence reads: CASSLTGEQFF. DNA for the CDR3: TGTGCCAGCAGCTTAACCGGTGAGCAGTTCTTC.

The chain couples TRBV18 to TRBJ1-1; a possible D gene is TRBD1 (5 bases). Trimming removed 8 bases from V and 11 bases from J, with 21 bases in between. CDR1 and CDR2 (germline): KGHSH, LQKENI. This CDR3 contains 13 residues. DNA for the CDR3: TGTGCCAGCAAGAAAAACCAACAGGTTCTGGCTTTCTTT. Protein product: CASKKNQQVLAFF.

The V and J genes are TRBV9 and TRBJ2-2; a weak D match, TRBD2 (6 bases). Looked up from germline, CDR1 is SGDLS and CDR2 is YYNGEE. Trimming removed 4 bases at V and 7 bases at J, with 14 bases between. The CDR3 spans 14 residues. The CDR3: CASSSGTAGGELFF. CDR3 nucleotide sequence: TGTGCCAGCAGCTCAGGGACTGCCGGCGGGGAGCTGTTTTTT. Together with reference TRBV9 and TRBJ2-2, the CDR3 gives the full variable domain: DSGVTQTPKHLITATGQRVTLRCSPRSGDLSVYWYQQSLDQGLQFLIQYYNGEERAKGNILERFSAQQFPDLHSELNLSSLELGDSALYFCASSSGTAGGELFFGEGSRLTVL.

This rearrangement joins TRBV5-6 to TRBJ2-3; weak D call: TRBD1 (6 bases). The germline V gene encodes CDR1 SGHDT and CDR2 YYEEEE. Trimming stripped 2 bases from V and 3 bases from J, with 10 bases between. The CDR3 length is 14 residues. The CDR3: CASSFGGRTDTQYF. In DNA, the CDR3 is TGTGCCAGCAGCTTTGGGGGCCGGACAGATACGCAGTATTTT.

The chain links TRBV9 to TRBJ1-1; weak D call: TRBD1 (5 bases). The V end lost 3 bases, the J end lost 4 bases, and 13 bases lay between the germline ends. Looked up from germline, CDR1 is SGDLS and CDR2 is YYNGEE. The CDR3 runs 14 residues. The CDR3 region is CASSASDRATEAFF. CDR3 coding DNA: TGTGCCAGCAGCGCTTCCGACAGAGCCACTGAAGCTTTCTTT.

V gene TRBV27 combines with J gene TRBJ2-7, with 7 bases that match TRBD1. This CDR3 is built from 14 residues. Germline CDR1 and CDR2: MNHEY and SMNVEV (reference sequence). Trimming took 5 bases from V and 1 from J; bases not matched to a gene: 5. The CDR3 nucleotides are TGTGCCAGCAGTCGAGGGGGCAAGTCCTACGAGCAGTACTTC. It is translated as CASSRGGKSYEQYF.